This T cell receptor (beta chain) is drawn from a study of T cells in Graves' hyperthyroidism and ophthalmopathy. Study-level results: Ophthalmopathy was model-predicted a median around 6.1 months pre-onset. Most thyroid-expanded clonotypes above 0.001 were also found in blood.

TCR beta CDR3 regions were amplified from RNA. Researchers ran a first-round RT-PCR on the TCR CDR3 using the HTBI primer set. In TCRdb, the multiplex PCR reads were re-called with MiXCR into one record per CDR3 protein. The sample consists of 550,000 to 700,000 distinct CDR3 sequences, around 46% of them appearing once. Note on this clonotype: The antigen is unknown.

What was sequenced was peripheral blood or thyroid tissue (not recorded which). The TCR comes from an adult woman with Graves' disease, either hyperthyroidism or ophthalmopathy (not recorded which).

The CDR3 bases are TGTGCCAGCAGTGAGGGCCGCCGCTCTGGAAACACCATATATTTT. Amino acids: CASSEGRRSGNTIYF. The V and J genes are TRBV2 and TRBJ1-3; unclear D gene. The CDR3 spans 15 residues. Germline CDR1 reads SNHLY; CDR2 reads FYNNEI. Trimming stripped 3 bases from V and 0 bases from J, with 9 bases between.